Below, 24 T cell receptor beta chains from the same sample are listed, as sequenced in a study of CD8 T cells in ankylosing spondylitis (TCRdb year 2017). Study-level results and caveats: Blood from ankylosing spondylitis patients appeared to be characterized by a TCR beta motif composed of eight highly homologous amino acid variants.

No antigen has been identified for these receptors. Libraries were prepared through 5' RACE. Sequencing was carried out with an Illumina HiSeq 2500. In TCRdb, the public reads were trimmed at Q25 with fastp and aligned with MiXCR, with productive beta chains retained. Each entry is one CDR3 protein sequence, shown with its most common DNA and genes. The sample has about 540,000 distinct CDR3 sequences on record, roughly 13% of them singletons. Of the sample, about 6.8% falls within the top ten clones. The sequenced sample was blood, either unsorted or a sorted T cell fraction (not recorded which). Receptor source: a male donor with ankylosing spondylitis.

V and J are TRBV20-1 and TRBJ2-3; 8 bases map to TRBD2. CDR3 length: 14 amino acids. V lost 1 base, J lost 8 bases, and 8 bases stayed unmatched. The germline V gene encodes CDR1 DFQATT and CDR2 SNEGSKA (reference sequence). CDR3 nucleotides: TGCAGTGCTAGAGCGAGCGGGAGAAGGGGTACGCAGTATTTT. Its protein product is CSARASGRRGTQYF.

This clonotype showed up just a few times. The chain is built from TRBV7-2 and TRBJ2-3; D unresolved. The V end lost 1 base, the J end lost 4 bases, and 9 bases lay between the germline ends. This CDR3 contains 14 residues. Germline V gene data show CDR1 as SGHTA and CDR2 as FQGNSA. CDR3 residues: CASSLGLNADTQYF. The CDR3 DNA sequence: TGTGCCAGCAGCTTAGGTCTAAACGCAGATACGCAGTATTTT.

The chain links TRBV15 to TRBJ2-2; the D call may be TRBD1 or TRBD2 (5 bases each). The CDR3 consists of 16 residues. The germline V gene has CDR1 LNHNV and CDR2 YYDKDF (reference sequence). The germline V and J ends were trimmed by 4 bases and 6 bases, with 18 bases remaining between them. The CDR3 loop reads CATSIPGRISSGELFF. The CDR3 region has the DNA TGTGCCACCAGCATTCCGGGACGGATCTCGTCCGGGGAGCTGTTTTTT.

This clonotype was counted only a few times. This sequence joins TRBV10-2 and TRBJ2-1; 8 nucleotides match TRBD2. The germline CDR1 and CDR2 sequences are WSHSY and SAAADI. This CDR3 comprises 14 residues. The V segment lost 7 bases and the J segment 2 bases; nucleotides outside the gene matches: 4. DNA of the CDR3: TGCGCCAGCACCGCGGGAGGCCCCTACAATGAGCAGTTCTTC. It translates to CASTAGGPYNEQFF.

V gene TRBV27 combines with J gene TRBJ1-1; 7 bases align to TRBD1. In germline, CDR1 is MNHEY, CDR2 SMNVEV (reference sequence). The CDR3 is 14 amino acids. With V trimmed by 2 bases and J by 5 bases, 5 bases remained unmatched. For the CDR3, the DNA is TGTGCCAGCAGTTTAATAAGGGGGCGGACTGAAGCTTTCTTT. As protein: CASSLIRGRTEAFF.

In its sample, this clonotype was seen many times. The gene calls are TRBV5-1 and TRBJ1-2; D is perhaps TRBD1 (5 bases). Trimming removed 4 bases from V and 3 bases from J, with 13 bases in between. The CDR3 consists of 14 residues. The germline CDR1 and CDR2 sequences are SGHRS and YFSETQ. The CDR3 DNA follows: TGCGCCAGCAGCACGATCCCGGGGCACTATGGCTACACCTTC. Translating it yields CASSTIPGHYGYTF.

This clonotype was seen at least ten times. J is TRBJ2-7 and V is TRBV5-1; 7 nucleotides align to TRBD1. Trimming removed 7 bases from V and 3 bases from J; junction bases left unmatched: 4. The CDR3 contains 12 residues. Germline-derived CDR1 and CDR2 are SGHRS and YFSETQ. The CDR3 sequence: CASRDSFYEQYF. The CDR3, as DNA: TGCGCCAGCCGGGACAGCTTCTACGAGCAGTACTTC.

This clonotype was seen more than once but under ten times. This rearrangement joins TRBV12-3 or TRBV12-4 to TRBJ2-7; 8 bases align to TRBD1. V lost 5 bases, J lost 6 bases, and 12 bases stayed unmatched. The CDR3 spans 15 residues. The CDR3 region has the DNA TGTGCCAGCAGTCCTAGGGTGGACAGGGTCGGCGAGCAGTACTTC. It translates to CASSPRVDRVGEQYF.

This clonotype was recorded many times. V is TRBV29-1 and J is TRBJ2-5, with a tentative D call TRBD2 (6 bases). V lost 7 bases and J lost 5, with 8 bases in between. This CDR3 region has 10 residues. From germline, CDR1 is SQVTM and CDR2 ANQGSEA. CDR3 sequence: CSAGDETQYF. CDR3 nucleotide sequence: TGCAGCGCGGGGGACGAGACCCAGTACTTC.

The V call is TRBV11-2, the J call TRBJ1-1; 9 nucleotides line up with TRBD1. CDR3 size: 13 residues. Per germline, CDR1 SGHAT and CDR2 FQNNGV. The ends lost 3 bases at V and 6 bases at J; junction bases unmatched: 2. The CDR3 DNA follows: TGTGCCAGCAGCTTCAACAGGGGGCCTGAAGCTTTCTTT. Protein: CASSFNRGPEAFF.

This clonotype was counted between two and nine times. The V gene is TRBV11-3, the J gene TRBJ2-3; TRBD1 is a possible D gene (6 bases). V dropped 5 bases and J dropped 4 bases, with 10 bases sitting between them. Per the germline V gene, CDR1 is SGHNT and CDR2 is YENEEA. The CDR3 has 13 residues. CDR3 amino acids: CASSDSGADTQYF. As DNA, the CDR3 is TGTGCCAGCAGCGACTCAGGGGCAGATACGCAGTATTTT.

DNA for the CDR3: TGCAGTCCTCTTAAAGCGGGAACCACAGATACGCAGTATTTT. It codes for CSPLKAGTTDTQYF. The chain uses TRBV20-1 and TRBJ2-3, with TRBD2 matching over 7 bases. V was pared by 8 bases and J by 2 bases, with 10 bases of the junction left unmatched. Germline CDR1 is DFQATT and CDR2 is SNEGSKA (reference sequence). The length of the CDR3 is 14 residues.

In this sample, this clonotype turned up many times. The CDR3 coding sequence is TGCAGTGCTAGAGGGGGGGCAGGCTACAATGAGCAGTTCTTC. Its protein product is CSARGGAGYNEQFF. The rearrangement joins TRBV20-1 to TRBJ2-1; perhaps D is TRBD1 or TRBD2 (6 bases each). The CDR3 consists of 14 residues. V gave up 1 base and J gave up 3 bases, with 10 bases separating them. Germline loops: CDR1 DFQATT, CDR2 SNEGSKA (reference sequence).

This chain uses TRBV10-2 with TRBJ2-2; possibly TRBD1 for D (6 bases). The CDR3 runs 14 residues. Per the germline V gene, CDR1 is WSHSY and CDR2 is SAAADI. Trimming pared 3 bases from V and 10 bases from J, leaving 15 bases between. CDR3 protein: CASSDRDTDSELFF. CDR3 DNA sequence: TGCGCCAGCAGTGACCGGGACACGGATTCGGAGCTGTTTTTT.

The chain couples TRBV7-6 to TRBJ2-7; weak D call: TRBD2 (7 bases). The CDR3 runs 15 residues. Germline CDR1 reads SGHVS; CDR2 reads FNYEAQ. Trimming stripped 1 base from V and 5 bases from J, with 15 bases between. The CDR3 protein is CASSLGGGGIDEQYF. The CDR3 DNA reads as TGTGCCAGCAGCTTAGGAGGGGGGGGCATTGACGAGCAGTACTTC.

This clonotype was observed at least ten times. J is TRBJ1-1 and V is TRBV7-2; 7 nucleotides match TRBD1. J was trimmed by 10 bases and V by 5 bases; bases with no gene match: 7. The CDR3 runs 12 residues. Germline CDR1 SGHTA, CDR2 FQGNSA. This CDR3 is CASSPTGPGAFF. CDR3 bases: TGTGCCAGCAGCCCGACAGGGCCTGGAGCTTTCTTT. The full variable domain, with the rest looked up from reference TRBV7-2 and TRBJ1-1, is GAGVSQSPSNKVTEKGKDVELRCDPISGHTALYWYRQSLGQGLEFLIYFQGNSAPDKSGLPSDRFSAERTGGSVSTLTIQRTQQEDSAVYLCASSPTGPGAFFGQGTRLTVV.

This clonotype was found a few times. This chain uses TRBV7-2 with TRBJ2-7, with D uncertain. The CDR3 consists of 13 residues. With 6 bases removed from V and 1 base from J, the gap between germline ends came to 10 bases. CDR1 SGHTA and CDR2 FQGNSA come from the germline V gene. CDR3 nucleotide sequence: TGTGCCAGCAGACAAGTGGGATCCTACGAGCAGTACTTC. Protein: CASRQVGSYEQYF.

The V call is TRBV5-1, the J call TRBJ2-7; 10 nucleotides line up with TRBD2. The junction had 10 bases not matched to a gene; V was cut back by 0 bases and J by 4 bases. The CDR3 spans 17 residues. From germline, CDR1 is SGHRS and CDR2 YFSETQ. For the CDR3, the DNA is TGCGCCAGCAGCTTGGCCAGTATTACAGCGGGAGGGTACGAGCAGTACTTC. As protein: CASSLASITAGGYEQYF.

The rearrangement uses TRBV6-2 or TRBV6-3 and TRBJ2-7; 7 bases line up with TRBD1. Germline CDR1 reads MNHEY; CDR2 reads SVGEGT. V gave up 0 bases and J gave up 9 bases; unmatched junction bases: 8. CDR3 length: 14 amino acids. The CDR3 here is CASSYSRDSVRQYV. CDR3 in DNA: TGTGCCAGCAGTTACTCGAGGGACAGTGTTCGGCAGTACGTC.

A few counts support this clonotype. The V gene is TRBV20-1, the J gene TRBJ2-1; 13 positions match TRBD2. The CDR3 sequence is 16 residues long. Germline CDR1 is DFQATT and CDR2 is SNEGSKA (reference sequence). V was pared by 0 bases and J by 7 bases, with 6 bases of the junction left unmatched. The CDR3 sequence: CSARDPGTSGINEQFF. The CDR3 coding sequence is TGCAGTGCTAGAGACCCCGGGACTAGCGGGATTAATGAGCAGTTCTTC.

Only a few counts were recorded for this clonotype. The DNA of the CDR3 is TGCGCCAGCAGCCACAGGGGACAGTGGGGTGAAAAACTGTTTTTT. It translates to CASSHRGQWGEKLFF. The V and J genes are TRBV5-1 and TRBJ1-4; TRBD1 matches at 7 bases. V dropped 4 bases and J dropped 7; count of bases not matched to a gene: 10. CDR1 SGHRS and CDR2 YFSETQ come from the germline V gene. The CDR3 is 15 residues long.

A few counts support this clonotype. The chain has TRBV5-4 and TRBJ1-1; D call uncertain. The germline V gene has CDR1 SGHNT and CDR2 YYREEE (reference sequence). The CDR3 is made up of 15 amino acids. Deletions cut 1 base from V and 3 bases from J, with 13 bases between. This CDR3 reads CASSLSQWADTEAFF. In DNA, the CDR3 is TGTGCCAGCAGCTTGTCCCAGTGGGCGGACACTGAAGCTTTCTTT.

The J gene is TRBJ2-1, the V gene TRBV20-1, with TRBD2 matching over 10 bases. Germline assignment: CDR1 DFQATT and CDR2 SNEGSKA (reference sequence). V gave up 5 bases and J gave up 0 bases; unmatched junction bases: 16. This CDR3 has 19 residues. The CDR3 spells CSAVRSGRVNRGSYNEQFF. The CDR3 DNA follows: TGCAGTGCTGTGAGAAGCGGGAGGGTAAATAGGGGCTCCTACAATGAGCAGTTCTTC.

This clonotype occurred a few times. This chain connects TRBV12-3 or TRBV12-4 to TRBJ2-1, with TRBD2 matching over 10 bases. The CDR3 spans 15 residues. Unmatched junction bases numbered 3, after V lost 1 base and J lost 6 bases. CDR3 sequence (DNA): TGTGCCAGCAGTTTAGTAGGGACTAGCGTCAATGAGCAGTTCTTC. This sequence encodes CASSLVGTSVNEQFF.